The rows below give T cell receptor beta chains drawn from one sample of a study of blood T cell repertoires in COVID-19. Profiled with immunoSEQ multiplex PCR; TCRdb holds only in-frame clones, not every one. Here the sample spans about 150,000 clones, 83% being singletons. The sequenced material came from peripheral blood. The receptors were gathered from a woman aged 60-75 years with COVID-19, enrolled during active disease. Each CDR3 is given with its conserved first and last residue. D genes are given only for firm matches. Rows give clone size only sometimes, using once, few, many, or a class for an expanded clone.

>TRBV6-4|few|NA|TRBJ1-6
TGTGCCAGCAGTGACAAGGGGGAAAATTCACCCCTCCACTTT
CASSDKGENSPLHF
>TRBV25-1|few|TRBD1|TRBJ1-5
TGTGCCAGCAGTTACGGACAGGGCCCCAATCAGCCCCAGCATTTT
CASSYGQGPNQPQHF
>TRBV5-8|NA|NA|TRBJ1-5
TGTGCCAGCAGCTTGGGTACAGTTGTTAATCAGCCCCAGCATTTT
CASSLGTVVNQPQHF
>TRBV3-1/TRBV3-2|NA|NA|TRBJ2-7
TGTGCCAGCAGCCTCATAGGGCTAACGGGAGATAGCCACGAGCAGTACTTC
CASSLIGLTGDSHEQYF
>TRBV7-8|NA|NA|TRBJ1-5
TGTGCCAGCAGCGCGGGAGGGGTTCAGCCCCAGCATTTT
CASSAGGVQPQHF
>TRBV9|NA|TRBD2|TRBJ2-1
TGTGCCAGCAGCGTAGTGATTAGCGGGCCTTACAATGAGCAGTTCTTC
CASSVVISGPYNEQFF
>TRBV7-9|once|TRBD1|TRBJ1-1
TGTGCCAGCAGCTTAGTCCCACAGGGGAGCACTGAAGCTTTCTTT
CASSLVPQGSTEAFF
>TRBV19|NA|NA|TRBJ1-2
TGTGCCAGTCAGGGACATCCCCCTCGATCTGGCTACACCTTC
CASQGHPPRSGYTF
>TRBV6-5|NA|TRBD1|TRBJ1-1
TGTGCCAGCACCGCGGGACAGGGAGAGACTGAAGCTTTCTTT
CASTAGQGETEAFF
>TRBV5-8|NA|TRBD1|TRBJ1-5
TGTGCCAGCAGCTTGAGGACAGGGGTTCAGCCCCAGCATTTT
CASSLRTGVQPQHF
>TRBV19|NA|TRBD1|TRBJ1-5
TGTGCCAGTTGCCGGGACAGGGCTAGCCAGCCCCAGCATTTT
CASCRDRASQPQHF
>TRBV9|NA|NA|TRBJ1-3
TGTGCCAGCAGCGTAGCATTGGGAAACACCATATATTTT
CASSVALGNTIYF
>TRBV7-6|once|TRBD1|TRBJ1-2
TGTGCCAGCAGCCGTACAGGGGTAGGTGGCTACACCTTC
CASSRTGVGGYTF
>TRBV5-1|few|NA|TRBJ1-1
TGCGCCAGCAGCTTGACTAGTGGGTTGAACACTGAAGCTTTCTTT
CASSLTSGLNTEAFF
>TRBV4-1|NA|TRBD1|TRBJ1-2
TGCGCCAGCAGCCAAGGGGCAGGGGGCCTTGGCTACACCTTC
CASSQGAGGLGYTF